Below are 8 T cell receptor beta chains sequenced from a single sample in a study of cytomegalovirus exposure and HLA in healthy donors. The data were produced by immunoSEQ multiplex PCR, yet TCRdb's version contains in-frame clones alone and is incomplete. The table shows approximately 220,000 clones, with about 90% occurring only once. Sequenced material: PBMCs. All receptors come from a woman younger than 30 in good health and CMV-seronegative.

The rearrangement uses TRBV5-4 and TRBJ1-4, with 9 bases fitting TRBD1. The J segment lost 0 bases and the V segment lost 4 bases, leaving 7 bases of the junction unmatched. The CDR3 extends over 17 amino acids. Germline CDR1 reads SGHNT; CDR2 reads YYREEE (reference sequence). The CDR3 loop reads CASSVGDRVATNEKLFF. The CDR3, as DNA: TGTGCCAGCAGCGTTGGGGACAGGGTTGCAACTAATGAAAAACTGTTTTTT.

The V call is TRBV10-1, the J call TRBJ1-5; no reliable D call. Looked up from germline, CDR1 is WNHNN and CDR2 is SYGVQD (reference sequence). V dropped 5 bases and J dropped 4 bases, with 12 bases sitting between them. The CDR3 covers 14 residues. The DNA of the CDR3 is TGCGCCAGCAGTACCTACAGTCCGAATCAGCCCCAGCATTTT. It translates to CASSTYSPNQPQHF.

The chain joins TRBV9 to TRBJ2-7; TRBD2 matches at 11 bases. J gave up 4 bases and V 4 bases, and 4 bases lay outside the gene matches. Germline CDR1 and CDR2: SGDLS and YYNGEE. The CDR3 runs to 14 residues. CDR3: CASSLAGGSYEQYF. The CDR3 bases are TGTGCCAGCAGCCTAGCGGGAGGATCGTACGAGCAGTACTTC.

The J gene is TRBJ1-1, the V gene TRBV30; 11 bases match TRBD1. V trimming: 5 bases; J trimming: 3 bases; junction bases outside the gene matches: 2. The CDR3 spans 13 residues. Germline CDR1 and CDR2: GTSNPN and SVGIG (reference sequence). The CDR3 here is CAWGGQGDTEAFF. The CDR3 nucleotides read TGTGCCTGGGGGGGACAGGGGGACACTGAAGCTTTCTTT.

This chain connects TRBV18 to TRBJ2-7, with D tentatively TRBD2 (6 bases). This CDR3 region has 14 residues. Germline V gives CDR1 KGHSH, CDR2 LQKENI. V shed 3 bases and J shed 4 bases, with 13 bases lying between them. CDR3 nucleotide sequence: TGTGCCAGCTCACCGACCAAGGGGAGGTACGAGCAGTACTTC. Translating it yields CASSPTKGRYEQYF.

This chain links TRBV27 with TRBJ2-6, with D perhaps matching TRBD2 (5 bases). CDR3 size: 14 residues. In germline, CDR1 is MNHEY, CDR2 SMNVEV (reference sequence). V lost 5 bases and J 2 bases, leaving 7 bases between the germline ends. The CDR3 region is CASSGLAGANVLTF. The DNA for the CDR3 is TGTGCCAGCAGTGGACTCGCTGGGGCCAACGTCCTGACTTTC.

This chain connects TRBV19 to TRBJ2-7, with D possibly matching TRBD2 (6 bases). From germline, CDR1 is LNHDA and CDR2 SQIVND (reference sequence). The CDR3 has 13 amino acids. V lost 1 base to trimming and J lost 4 bases, with 8 bases between them. The CDR3 DNA is TGTGCCAGTAGTATAGCGGGAGCGTACGAGCAGTACTTC. Its translation is CASSIAGAYEQYF.

This rearrangement joins TRBV2 to TRBJ2-3, with D tentatively TRBD2 (7 bases). Trimming removed 10 bases from V and 11 bases from J, with 19 bases in between. Per germline, CDR1 SNHLY and CDR2 FYNNEI. This CDR3 has 12 amino acids. This chain's CDR3 is CATAGATSEQYF. CDR3 nucleotides: TGTGCCACCGCGGGGGCAACCTCGGAGCAGTATTTT.